A single sample gave rise to the 18 T cell receptor beta chains below, sequenced in a study of PD-L1 blockade in urothelial cancer. Clones were sequenced by immunoSEQ multiplex PCR, and TCRdb holds only the in-frame ones, with some missing. The sample consists of roughly 42,000 clones, about 89% of them appearing once. Time point denoted: peripheral blood 6 weeks after treatment start. Source: PBMCs, taken around atezolizumab (anti-PD-L1) treatment. These receptors originate from a man between 70 and 80 years old with urothelial cancer.

This rearrangement joins TRBV4-2 to TRBJ2-2, with a possible D match to TRBD1 (5 bases). Trimming took 0 bases from V and 7 from J, leaving 12 bases between them. This CDR3 is 15 amino acids long. The germline gives CDR1 LGHNA, CDR2 YNFKEQ. As DNA, the CDR3 is TGTGCCAGCAGCCAAGATTTAGGGGCGTACGGGGAGCTGTTTTTT. Translated: CASSQDLGAYGELFF.

This clone was counted a few times. This chain uses TRBV6-5 with TRBJ1-5; maybe TRBD1 (5 bases). Germline lookup yields CDR1 MNHEY and CDR2 SVGAGI. The CDR3 extends over 14 amino acids. Between the trimmed V and J ends, which lost 5 bases and 4 bases, there was a span of 12 bases. Here the CDR3 reads CASSTGLRNQPQHF. As DNA, the CDR3 is TGTGCCAGCAGTACGGGACTTAGAAATCAGCCCCAGCATTTT.

The sample holds a few counts of this clone. The chain links TRBV7-9 to TRBJ2-7; D is undetermined. V dropped 1 base and J dropped 3 bases, with 4 bases sitting between them. The CDR3 extends over 12 amino acids. Germline CDR1 and CDR2: SEHNR and FQNEAQ (reference sequence). CDR3 region: CASSLEYYEQYF. The CDR3 DNA reads TGTGCCAGCAGCTTAGAATACTACGAGCAGTACTTC.

This clone was picked up a small number of times. V gene TRBV6-5 combines with J gene TRBJ2-7, with D perhaps matching TRBD1 (5 bases). The V end was cut by 0 bases, the J end by 5 bases, with 17 bases between. This CDR3 has 16 residues. The germline V gene has CDR1 MNHEY and CDR2 SVGAGI. As DNA, the CDR3 is TGTGCCAGCAGTTACTCGAGTCCAGGGTGGGTAGACGAGCAGTACTTC. It translates to CASSYSSPGWVDEQYF.

The V and J genes are TRBV20-1 and TRBJ1-1; tentative D call: TRBD1 (6 bases). V shed 6 bases and J shed 4 bases, with 9 bases lying between them. The length of the CDR3 is 11 residues. From germline, CDR1 is DFQATT and CDR2 SNEGSKA (reference sequence). The CDR3 region is CSARGATEAFF. The CDR3 DNA reads TGCAGTGCACGGGGGGCCACTGAAGCTTTCTTT.

The rearrangement joins TRBV18 to TRBJ2-7; a weak D match, TRBD2 (6 bases). The CDR3 has 16 residues. With 3 bases removed from V and 0 bases from J, the gap between germline ends came to 15 bases. Germline CDR1 reads KGHSH; CDR2 reads LQKENI. CDR3 DNA: TGTGCCAGCTCACCTACCGGGACTTTCCTCTCCTACGAGCAGTACTTC. This gives the protein CASSPTGTFLSYEQYF.

The rearrangement uses TRBV2 and TRBJ2-7; no clear D gene. Germline CDR1 and CDR2: SNHLY and FYNNEI. V lost 0 bases and J lost 6, with 9 bases in between. The CDR3 totals 13 residues. This CDR3 reads CASSEAAGGEQYF. CDR3 nucleotides: TGTGCCAGCAGTGAAGCTGCTGGCGGCGAGCAGTACTTC.

The chain carries TRBV19 and TRBJ2-3; 7 bases map to TRBD2. The ends lost 5 bases at V and 0 bases at J; junction bases unmatched: 11. The CDR3 length is 17 residues. Looked up from germline, CDR1 is LNHDA and CDR2 is SQIVND (reference sequence). CDR3 DNA: TGTGCCAGTAGTTTCAGTGGTGGTAGCGGGAGCACAGATACGCAGTATTTT. This encodes CASSFSGGSGSTDTQYF.

The J gene is TRBJ2-1, the V gene TRBV28, with D hard to call. The germline gives CDR1 MDHEN, CDR2 SYDVKM. The CDR3 is 14 residues long. The V end was cut by 5 bases, the J end by 3 bases, with 11 bases between. This CDR3 is CASSPLPNYNEQFF. The DNA for the CDR3 is TGTGCCAGCAGTCCACTACCAAACTACAATGAGCAGTTCTTC.

The chain employs TRBV14 and TRBJ1-1; TRBD1 agrees at 7 bases. In germline, CDR1 is SGHDN, CDR2 FVKESK. Losses at the gene ends were 3 bases for V and 0 bases for J; bases not matched to a gene: 4. CDR3 size: 15 residues. The CDR3: CASSQRTGLNTEAFF. The CDR3 DNA reads as TGTGCCAGCAGCCAGAGGACAGGCTTGAACACTGAAGCTTTCTTT.

The chain is built from TRBV11-2 and TRBJ1-2; weak D call: TRBD1 (5 bases). The CDR3 sequence is 15 residues long. CDR1 and CDR2 (germline): SGHAT, FQNNGV. V gave up 1 base and J gave up 4 bases, with 13 bases separating them. The CDR3 sequence is CASSLGARAIYGYTF. As DNA, the CDR3 is TGTGCCAGCAGCTTAGGTGCCAGGGCAATCTATGGCTACACCTTC.

This chain links TRBV7-2 with TRBJ2-7; 7 bases are shared with TRBD1. The V and J ends lost 5 bases and 2 bases, in that order; junction bases with no gene match: 6. Germline V CDR1 and CDR2: SGHTA, FQGNSA. The CDR3 runs 14 residues. The DNA for the CDR3 is TGTGCCAGCAGCCGGGGACAGCTCCCCTACGAGCAGTACTTC. Translating gives CASSRGQLPYEQYF. Variable domain in full (rest from reference TRBV7-2 and TRBJ2-7): GAGVSQSPSNKVTEKGKDVELRCDPISGHTALYWYRQSLGQGLEFLIYFQGNSAPDKSGLPSDRFSAERTGGSVSTLTIQRTQQEDSAVYLCASSRGQLPYEQYFGPGTRLTVT.

This clone occurred once. The V gene is TRBV28, the J gene TRBJ1-1; 7 bases align to TRBD1. The V gene end was trimmed by 6 bases and the J gene end by 0 bases; junction bases not matched to a gene: 4. Germline CDR1 and CDR2: MDHEN and SYDVKM. CDR3 length: 14 residues. The CDR3 nucleotides are TGTGCCAGCAGAGAGGGACAGATGAACACTGAAGCTTTCTTT. This encodes CASREGQMNTEAFF.

The chain joins TRBV18 to TRBJ2-2, with D hard to call. Germline CDR1 reads KGHSH; CDR2 reads LQKENI. The CDR3 has 14 residues. Between the trimmed V and J ends, which lost 0 bases and 4 bases, there was a span of 6 bases. The CDR3 is CASSPPPSTGELFF. As DNA, the CDR3 is TGTGCCAGCTCACCACCGCCTAGCACCGGGGAGCTGTTTTTT.

The rearrangement links TRBV5-1 to TRBJ2-2, with D possibly TRBD1 on 8 matching bases. The CDR3 consists of 16 residues. Germline V gives CDR1 SGHRS, CDR2 YFSETQ. V was pared by 4 bases and J by 0 bases, with 13 bases between. The CDR3 reads CASSRGDRTNTGELFF. Here the CDR3 DNA reads TGCGCCAGCAGCCGGGGGGACAGGACGAACACCGGGGAGCTGTTTTTT.

This chain uses TRBV6-1 with TRBJ2-5; possible D gene TRBD1, 8 bases. V lost 3 bases and J 4 bases, leaving 15 bases between the germline ends. This CDR3 has 15 amino acids. The germline V gene encodes CDR1 MNHNS and CDR2 SASEGT. The CDR3 spells CASSEKTGGGETQYF. The CDR3, as DNA: TGTGCCAGCAGTGAGAAAACAGGGGGGGGAGAGACCCAGTACTTC.

CDR3 sequence: CASSVRTGLSGGELFF. DNA for the CDR3: TGTGCCAGCAGCGTAAGGACAGGGCTTTCTGGCGGGGAGCTGTTTTTT. This chain connects TRBV9 to TRBJ2-2; 8 positions match TRBD1. CDR1 SGDLS and CDR2 YYNGEE come from the germline V gene. The CDR3 covers 16 residues. V lost 1 base, J lost 7 bases, and 9 bases stayed unmatched.

The chain recombines TRBV7-9 with TRBJ2-1; 9 nucleotides line up with TRBD2. Germline V gene sequence: CDR1 SEHNR, CDR2 FQNEAQ (reference sequence). CDR3 length: 15 residues. V lost 5 bases to trimming and J lost 1 base; unmatched junction nucleotides: 3. CDR3 DNA sequence: TGTGCCAGCAGCCGCGGGGGGGGTTCCTACAATGAGCAGTTCTTC. Translating it yields CASSRGGGSYNEQFF.